These 8 T cell receptor beta chains share one sample of origin, sequenced in a study of T cell responses to AZD1222 COVID-19 vaccine. Generated by immunoSEQ multiplex PCR, the TCRdb table keeps only in-frame clones and is missing some. In the table there are about 120,000 clones, about 91% of which are singletons. The material was peripheral blood, obtained 28 days after the second AZD1222 dose. Receptor source: an adult who received the AZD1222 COVID-19 vaccine.

The V gene is TRBV9, the J gene TRBJ1-5; D gene ambiguous. The CDR3 is 13 residues long. Germline V gives CDR1 SGDLS, CDR2 YYNGEE. Trimming cost V 4 bases and J 4 bases, with 9 bases left between them. The CDR3 DNA reads TGTGCCAGCAGCCTAGACCCTAATCAGCCCCAGCATTTT. Translated: CASSLDPNQPQHF.

This CDR3 reads CASARDGNYEQYF. CDR3 nucleotides: TGTGCCAGTGCCCGGGACGGTAACTACGAGCAGTACTTC. The V gene is TRBV2, the J gene TRBJ2-7; D could derive from TRBD1 or TRBD2 (5 bases each). Germline V gene lookup returns CDR1 SNHLY and CDR2 FYNNEI. The CDR3 is 13 amino acids. Deletions cut 9 bases from V and 3 bases from J, with 15 bases between.

This clone was found a few times. This chain joins TRBV7-2 and TRBJ1-5; D remains unclear. The CDR3 runs 15 residues. CDR1 is SGHTA and CDR2 is FQGNSA in the germline V gene. Trimming removed 5 bases from V and 6 bases from J, with 17 bases in between. CDR3 nucleotides: TGTGCCAGCAGCCACCGGGTTAGTGACGTTCAGCCCCAGCATTTT. Its protein is CASSHRVSDVQPQHF.

The V gene is TRBV6-2 or TRBV6-3, the J gene TRBJ2-7, with D possibly being TRBD1 (5 bases). V dropped 2 bases and J dropped 2 bases, with 10 bases sitting between them. This CDR3 is built from 14 residues. Germline V gene lookup returns CDR1 MNHEY and CDR2 SVGEGT. CDR3 region: CASSYLGPTYEQYF. Here the CDR3 DNA reads TGTGCCAGCAGTTACCTGGGGCCAACCTACGAGCAGTACTTC.

This sequence joins TRBV19 and TRBJ2-7, with 12 nucleotides matching TRBD1. The V and J ends lost 4 bases and 1 base, in that order; junction bases with no gene match: 5. Germline assignment: CDR1 LNHDA and CDR2 SQIVND (reference sequence). The CDR3 spans 16 residues. CDR3 protein: CASSTEGQGASYEQYF. DNA for the CDR3: TGTGCCAGTAGTACCGAGGGACAGGGGGCTTCCTACGAGCAGTACTTC.

J is TRBJ1-1 and V is TRBV13; D may be TRBD1 (5 bases). This CDR3 contains 14 residues. The germline V gene encodes CDR1 PRHDT and CDR2 FYEKMQ (reference sequence). Trimming removed 3 bases at V and 3 bases at J, with 11 bases between. CDR3 bases: TGTGCCAGCAGCTTTGTGGGCAGGGACACTGAAGCTTTCTTT. Translating it yields CASSFVGRDTEAFF.

V and J are TRBV9 and TRBJ2-3; D possibly matches TRBD1 or TRBD2 (5 bases each). The germline gives CDR1 SGDLS, CDR2 YYNGEE. The CDR3 is made up of 14 amino acids. V was pared by 4 bases and J by 1 base, with 10 bases between. CDR3 sequence reads: CASSRDLRTDTQYF. The CDR3 DNA reads as TGTGCCAGCAGCCGGGACCTTCGCACAGATACGCAGTATTTT.

This chain joins TRBV3-1 (or the pseudogene TRBV3-2) and TRBJ2-1; possibly TRBD2 for D (6 bases). This CDR3 comprises 14 residues. Trimming left V 1 base short and J 6 bases short, with 10 bases between. The germline CDR1 and CDR2 sequences are LGHDT and YNNKEL (reference sequence). CDR3 nucleotides: TGTGCCAGCAGCCAAGGGGACTCGAGCAATGAGCAGTTCTTC. Translation gives CASSQGDSSNEQFF.